The 8 T cell receptor beta chains listed next were all sequenced from one sample in a study of beta chain features in type 1 diabetes. Expressed TCRB transcripts got sequenced, as all isolated RNA was reverse transcribed. This table comes from immunoSEQ multiplex PCR, and its TCRdb copy is limited to in-frame clones, with some not included. The sample records 300,000 to 450,000 clones, 10% to 15% being singletons. The specimen sequenced was naive CD4+ T cells from blood. The receptors derive from a man younger than 35 in good health.

This clone has only a few counts. The chain couples TRBV28 to TRBJ2-5; TRBD2 aligns across 8 bases. This CDR3 is built from 14 residues. Germline V CDR1 and CDR2: MDHEN, SYDVKM. V gave up 4 bases and J gave up 1 base; unmatched junction bases: 2. CDR3 nucleotide sequence: TGTGCCAGCAGTTCCGGGGGGGCCCAAGAGACCCAGTACTTC. This translates into CASSSGGAQETQYF.

This clone was counted a few times. The CDR3 loop is CASSLLQVEKLFF. The CDR3 DNA is TGTGCCAGCAGTTTACTACAGGTTGAAAAACTGTTTTTT. This rearrangement joins TRBV28 to TRBJ1-4; possible D gene TRBD1, 5 bases. The CDR3 extends over 13 amino acids. Germline V gene data show CDR1 as MDHEN and CDR2 as SYDVKM. V was pared by 2 bases and J by 7 bases, with 8 bases between.

In its sample, this clone was seen a few times. The chain uses TRBV7-8 and TRBJ2-2; TRBD2 is a possible D gene (7 bases). Germline V gene data show CDR1 as SGHVS and CDR2 as FQNEAQ. V lost 5 bases, J lost 6 bases, and 25 bases lay in between. This CDR3 region has 18 residues. CDR3 in amino acids: CASSGRGGRGNSSGELFF. As DNA, the CDR3 is TGTGCCAGCAGCGGGAGGGGTGGCAGGGGAAATAGTTCCGGGGAGCTGTTTTTT.

This clone was counted a few times. The chain joins TRBV9 to TRBJ2-5, with 8 nucleotides matching TRBD2. J gave up 4 bases and V 4 bases, and 9 bases lay outside the gene matches. The CDR3 contains 15 residues. Germline V CDR1 and CDR2: SGDLS, YYNGEE. CDR3 amino acids: CASSPREGSGETQYF. Here the CDR3 DNA reads TGTGCCAGCAGCCCACGGGAGGGGTCAGGAGAGACCCAGTACTTC.

This clone was found a few times. Other DNA sequences within the sample encode an identical CDR3. The V gene is TRBV5-1, the J gene TRBJ2-7; 7 bases match TRBD1. Unmatched junction bases numbered 6, after V lost 4 bases and J lost 2 bases. There are 14 residues in the CDR3. Germline loops: CDR1 SGHRS, CDR2 YFSETQ. The CDR3 region is CASSPGQGAYEQYF. The CDR3, as DNA: TGCGCCAGCAGCCCGGGGCAGGGGGCCTACGAGCAGTACTTC.

This chain joins TRBV5-1 and TRBJ2-2; possibly TRBD2 for D (5 bases). CDR3 length: 15 amino acids. Germline CDR1 reads SGHRS; CDR2 reads YFSETQ. Trimming removed 1 base from V and 6 bases from J, with 13 bases in between. DNA for the CDR3: TGCGCCAGCAGCTTGAATCCGGCGGGCCCCGGGGAGCTGTTTTTT. This codes for CASSLNPAGPGELFF. Full variable domain (remainder filled in from reference TRBV5-1 and TRBJ2-2): KAGVTQTPRYLIKTRGQQVTLSCSPISGHRSVSWYQQTPGQGLQFLFEYFSETQRNKGNFPGRFSGRQFSNSRSEMNVSTLELGDSALYLCASSLNPAGPGELFFGEGSRLTVL.

There are a few counts of this clone. The J gene is TRBJ1-6, the V gene TRBV5-6; D gene uncertain. This CDR3 region has 15 residues. The germline V gene has CDR1 SGHDT and CDR2 YYEEEE. V lost 1 base, J lost 10 bases, and 15 bases lay in between. CDR3 bases: TGTGCCAGCAGCTTGATCGCAGGAGGGAACTCACCCCTCCACTTT. This gives the protein CASSLIAGGNSPLHF.

This clone has more than one count but fewer than ten. This sequence joins TRBV6-1 and TRBJ2-7; TRBD1 matches 7 bases. The CDR3 spans 13 residues. With V trimmed by 6 bases and J by 5 bases, 7 bases remained unmatched. Germline loops: CDR1 MNHNS, CDR2 SASEGT. The CDR3 loop is CASSLTGVDEQYF. CDR3 DNA: TGTGCCAGCAGCCTCACAGGGGTCGACGAGCAGTACTTC.